These 15 T cell receptor beta chains were sequenced from one sample in a study of blood T cell repertoires in COVID-19. The data were produced by immunoSEQ multiplex PCR, yet TCRdb's version contains in-frame clones alone and is incomplete. Found here are 330,000 or so clones, 70% to 90% of them singletons; the top ten hold approximately 1.8%. What was sequenced was PBMCs or T cells enriched from blood (not recorded which). The origin of the receptors is a man in his forties or fifties in a cohort exposed to, infected with or recovered from COVID-19 (not recorded which).

The chain carries TRBV10-2 and TRBJ1-2, with D perhaps matching TRBD1 (5 bases). Per the germline V gene, CDR1 is WSHSY and CDR2 is SAAADI. Trimming shortened V by 2 bases and J by 3 bases, and 7 bases separated the two germline ends. This CDR3 is 13 amino acids long. This chain's CDR3 is CASSEGHDYGYTF. CDR3 nucleotide sequence: TGCGCCAGCAGTGAGGGACACGACTATGGCTACACCTTC.

This CDR3 reads CASSQGTGDYNEQFF. CDR3 nucleotide sequence: TGTGCCAGCAGCCAAGGGACAGGGGACTACAATGAGCAGTTCTTC. This sequence joins TRBV3-1 (or the pseudogene TRBV3-2) and TRBJ2-1, with 9 bases aligning to TRBD1. The CDR3 totals 15 residues. CDR1 and CDR2 from the germline V gene are LGHDT and YNNKEL (reference sequence). Unmatched junction bases numbered 1, after V lost 1 base and J lost 3 bases.

V is TRBV4-1 and J is TRBJ1-5; D is uncertain. In germline, CDR1 is MGHRA, CDR2 YSYEKL. This CDR3 has 16 residues. V lost 0 bases, J lost 7 bases, and 16 bases lay in between. Written as DNA, the CDR3 is TGCGCCAGCAGCCAAGATACCACACCCACGAGGCAGCCCCAGCATTTT. This encodes CASSQDTTPTRQPQHF.

J is TRBJ1-6 and V is TRBV30; D is perhaps TRBD1 (6 bases). CDR1 is GTSNPN and CDR2 is SVGIG in the germline V gene (reference sequence). The V end was cut by 8 bases, the J end by 5 bases, with 13 bases between. The CDR3 totals 13 residues. CDR3: CATRQVNNSPLHF. In DNA, the CDR3 is TGTGCCACCCGACAGGTTAATAATTCACCCCTCCACTTT.

V and J are TRBV19 and TRBJ2-1, with TRBD2 identical over 7 bases. The CDR3 contains 17 residues. In germline, CDR1 is LNHDA, CDR2 SQIVND (reference sequence). V dropped 3 bases and J dropped 0; count of bases not matched to a gene: 8. CDR3 in DNA: TGTGCCAGTAGTATGGGGCGGGGGTTAAGCTCCTACAATGAGCAGTTCTTC. This encodes CASSMGRGLSSYNEQFF.

The genes are TRBV5-1 and TRBJ2-5, with 10 positions matching TRBD1. Germline V gene sequence: CDR1 SGHRS, CDR2 YFSETQ. CDR3 length: 15 residues. Trimming removed 5 bases from V and 5 bases from J; junction bases left unmatched: 9. The CDR3 loop reads CASRTGTGEGETQYF. CDR3 DNA sequence: TGCGCCAGCAGAACCGGGACAGGGGAGGGGGAGACCCAGTACTTC.

The table lists this clone with a count of one. The chain employs TRBV5-1 and TRBJ2-2; D is ambiguous. The germline gives CDR1 SGHRS, CDR2 YFSETQ. Trimming took 0 bases from V and 7 from J, leaving 7 bases between them. The CDR3 extends over 13 amino acids. Written as DNA, the CDR3 is TGCGCCAGCAGCTTGGATGGCAGCGGGGAGCTGTTTTTT. Residues: CASSLDGSGELFF.

The chain couples TRBV27 to TRBJ1-2; D is perhaps TRBD1 (6 bases). Between the trimmed V and J ends, which lost 5 bases and 0 bases, there was a span of 16 bases. The germline V gene encodes CDR1 MNHEY and CDR2 SMNVEV (reference sequence). The CDR3 loop spans 16 amino acids. The CDR3 bases are TGTGCCAGCAGTCCAACGAAGACAGGATCTAACTATGGCTACACCTTC. This gives the protein CASSPTKTGSNYGYTF.

The V gene is TRBV19, the J gene TRBJ1-5, with TRBD1 matching 7 bases. There are 17 residues in the CDR3. The V and J ends lost 1 base and 2 bases, in that order; junction bases with no gene match: 8. Germline CDR1 is LNHDA and CDR2 is SQIVND (reference sequence). The CDR3 region has the DNA TGTGCCAGTAGTATAGGATACAGGGGTACGCGCAATCAGCCCCAGCATTTT. Residues: CASSIGYRGTRNQPQHF.

This chain links TRBV27 with TRBJ2-6; TRBD1 matches 10 bases. Germline V CDR1 and CDR2: MNHEY, SMNVEV (reference sequence). The ends lost 0 bases at V and 2 bases at J; junction bases unmatched: 4. CDR3 size: 18 residues. Written as DNA, the CDR3 is TGTGCCAGCAGTTTATCCCGACAGGGGGCGGCTGGGGCCAACGTCCTGACTTTC. It translates to CASSLSRQGAAGANVLTF.

The chain combines TRBV7-3 with TRBJ2-5; TRBD2 agrees at 10 bases. CDR1 is SGHTA and CDR2 is FQGTGA in the germline V gene. There are 16 residues in the CDR3. The V segment lost 1 base and the J segment 5 bases; nucleotides outside the gene matches: 7. CDR3 sequence reads: CASSLNPSGRGETQYF. CDR3 bases: TGTGCCAGCAGCTTAAATCCTAGCGGGAGAGGGGAGACCCAGTACTTC.

The chain has TRBV28 and TRBJ1-5; weak D call: TRBD1 (6 bases). V was clipped by 6 bases and J by 7 bases, with 19 bases between them. The CDR3 contains 15 residues. Germline V gene lookup returns CDR1 MDHEN and CDR2 SYDVKM. In DNA, the CDR3 is TGTGCCAGCAGGGGGGCTGGGGGTAAGGGGCAGCCCCAGCATTTT. Its translation: CASRGAGGKGQPQHF.

Concerning this clone: This sample includes further DNA sequences coding for the same CDR3. The V call is TRBV3-1 (or the pseudogene TRBV3-2), the J call TRBJ1-2; maybe TRBD1 (5 bases). Trimming took 0 bases from V and 4 from J, leaving 9 bases between them. CDR1 is LGHDT, CDR2 YNNKEL, per germline (reference sequence). The CDR3 sequence is 14 residues long. CDR3 in amino acids: CASSQDLGGYGYTF. In DNA form, the CDR3 reads TGTGCCAGCAGCCAAGATTTGGGGGGCTATGGCTACACCTTC.

The rearrangement uses TRBV29-1 and TRBJ1-1; maybe TRBD1 (6 bases). The V and J ends lost 4 bases and 1 base respectively, with 7 bases between them. The CDR3 has 12 residues. Looked up from germline, CDR1 is SQVTM and CDR2 is ANQGSEA. The CDR3 here is CSVGQENTEAFF. The CDR3 DNA follows: TGCAGCGTTGGACAGGAGAACACTGAAGCTTTCTTT.

The chain is built from TRBV28 and TRBJ2-1; 7 bases match TRBD1. CDR3 size: 13 residues. V shed 5 bases and J 7 bases; nucleotides not matched to a gene: 5. Looked up from germline, CDR1 is MDHEN and CDR2 is SYDVKM. Here the CDR3 reads CASSPQQGNEQFF. CDR3 nucleotides: TGTGCCAGCAGTCCCCAACAGGGGAATGAGCAGTTCTTC.